This T cell receptor beta chain was found in a study of blood T cell repertoires in COVID-19. The wider study: PBMCs, B-cell-depleted T cells, or T cells provided the cDNA or gDNA that made up the material.

The CDR3 consists of 13 residues. Germline values: CDR1 KGHSH, CDR2 LQKENI. The ends were cut back, 8 bases at V and 3 bases at J, with 11 bases in the middle. Seattle patients were enrolled while actively infected and followed longitudinally. Study processing details: Using reference gene primer amplification, nucleated cell counts were estimated. The assay was immunoSEQ multiplex PCR, and TCRdb's table has in-frame clones only and misses some. Clone size and the V and J calls come from that table; the DNA yielded D and trimming. Found here are approximately 460,000 clones, nearly 90% of them singletons; the top ten hold around 0.92%.

The TCR originated in a man younger than 30 with COVID-19, enrolled during active disease. The V gene is TRBV18, the J gene TRBJ1-5; D is possibly TRBD1 (6 bases). Sequences were obtained from peripheral blood. CDR3 amino acids: CASTRDNNQPQHF. The DNA of the CDR3 is TGTGCCAGCACCCGGGACAACAATCAGCCCCAGCATTTT.